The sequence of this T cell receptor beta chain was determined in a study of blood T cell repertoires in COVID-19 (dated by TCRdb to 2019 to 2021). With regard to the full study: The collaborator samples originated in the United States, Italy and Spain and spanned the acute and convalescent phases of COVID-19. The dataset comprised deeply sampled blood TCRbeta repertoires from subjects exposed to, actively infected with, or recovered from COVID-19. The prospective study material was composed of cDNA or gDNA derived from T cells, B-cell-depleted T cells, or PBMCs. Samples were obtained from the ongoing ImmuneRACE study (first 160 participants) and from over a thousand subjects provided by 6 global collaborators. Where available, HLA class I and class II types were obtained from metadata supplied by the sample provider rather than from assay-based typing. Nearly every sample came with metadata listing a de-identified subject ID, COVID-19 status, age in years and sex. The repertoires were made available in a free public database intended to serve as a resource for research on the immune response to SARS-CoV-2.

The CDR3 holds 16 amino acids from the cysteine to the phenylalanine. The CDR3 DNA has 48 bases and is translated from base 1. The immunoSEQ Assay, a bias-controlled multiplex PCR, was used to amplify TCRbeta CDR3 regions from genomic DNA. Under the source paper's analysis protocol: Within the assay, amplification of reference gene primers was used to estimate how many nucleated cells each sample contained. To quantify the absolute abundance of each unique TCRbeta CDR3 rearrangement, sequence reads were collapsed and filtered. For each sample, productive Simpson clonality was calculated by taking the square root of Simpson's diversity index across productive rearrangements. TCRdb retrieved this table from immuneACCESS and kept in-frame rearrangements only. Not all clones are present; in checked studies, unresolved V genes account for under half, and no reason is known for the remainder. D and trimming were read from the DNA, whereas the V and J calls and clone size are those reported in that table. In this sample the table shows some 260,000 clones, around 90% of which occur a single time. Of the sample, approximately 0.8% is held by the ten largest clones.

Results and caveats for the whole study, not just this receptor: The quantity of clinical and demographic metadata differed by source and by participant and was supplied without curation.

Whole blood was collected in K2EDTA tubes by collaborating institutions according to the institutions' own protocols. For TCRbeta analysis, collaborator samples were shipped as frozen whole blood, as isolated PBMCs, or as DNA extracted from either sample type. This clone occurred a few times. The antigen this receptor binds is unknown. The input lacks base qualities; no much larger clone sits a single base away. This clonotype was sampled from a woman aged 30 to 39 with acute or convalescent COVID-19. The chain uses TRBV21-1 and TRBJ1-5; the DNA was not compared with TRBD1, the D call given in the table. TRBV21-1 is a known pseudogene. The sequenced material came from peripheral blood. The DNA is TGTGCCAGCAGACTTGGACAGGGTGGGACCAATCAGCCCCAGCATTTT. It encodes CASRLGQGGTNQPQHF.